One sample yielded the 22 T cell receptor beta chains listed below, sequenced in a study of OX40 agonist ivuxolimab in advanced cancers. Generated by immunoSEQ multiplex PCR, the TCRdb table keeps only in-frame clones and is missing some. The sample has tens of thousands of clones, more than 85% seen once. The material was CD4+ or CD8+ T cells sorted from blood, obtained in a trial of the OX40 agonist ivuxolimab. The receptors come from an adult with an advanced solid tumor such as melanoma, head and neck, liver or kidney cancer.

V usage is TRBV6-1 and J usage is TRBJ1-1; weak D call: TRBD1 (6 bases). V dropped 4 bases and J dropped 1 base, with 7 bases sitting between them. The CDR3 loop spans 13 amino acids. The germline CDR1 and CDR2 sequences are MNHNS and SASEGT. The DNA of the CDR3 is TGTGCCAGCAGTGGACAGGAGAACACTGAAGCTTTCTTT. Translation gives CASSGQENTEAFF.

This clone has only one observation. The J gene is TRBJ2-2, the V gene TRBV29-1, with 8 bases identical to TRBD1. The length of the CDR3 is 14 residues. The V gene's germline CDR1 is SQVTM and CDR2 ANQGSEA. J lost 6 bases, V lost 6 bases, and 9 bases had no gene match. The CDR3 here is CSVGSGQVSGELFF. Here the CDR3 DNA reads TGCAGCGTGGGGTCGGGACAGGTATCCGGGGAGCTGTTTTTT.

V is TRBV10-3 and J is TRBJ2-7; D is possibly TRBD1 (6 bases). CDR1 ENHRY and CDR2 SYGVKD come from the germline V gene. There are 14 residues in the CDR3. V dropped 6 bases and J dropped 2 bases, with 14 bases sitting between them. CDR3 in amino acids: CAIRNRDGPYEQYF. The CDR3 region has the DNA TGTGCCATCAGGAACAGGGATGGTCCCTACGAGCAGTACTTC.

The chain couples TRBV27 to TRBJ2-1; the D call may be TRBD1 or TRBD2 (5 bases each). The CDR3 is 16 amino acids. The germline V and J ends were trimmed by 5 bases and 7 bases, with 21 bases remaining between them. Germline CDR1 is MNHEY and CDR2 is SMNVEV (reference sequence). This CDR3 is CASSPPAIGTRNEQFF. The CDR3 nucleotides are TGTGCCAGCAGTCCCCCCGCTATAGGGACCCGAAATGAGCAGTTCTTC.

The CDR3 bases are TGTGCCAGCAGCTTAGTGGGCCGCTACAATGAGCAGTTCTTC. Translating it yields CASSLVGRYNEQFF. The V call is TRBV7-2, the J call TRBJ2-1; D remains unclear. CDR1 and CDR2 (germline): SGHTA, FQGNSA. This CDR3 contains 14 residues. Between the trimmed V and J ends, which lost 1 base and 3 bases, there was a span of 7 bases.

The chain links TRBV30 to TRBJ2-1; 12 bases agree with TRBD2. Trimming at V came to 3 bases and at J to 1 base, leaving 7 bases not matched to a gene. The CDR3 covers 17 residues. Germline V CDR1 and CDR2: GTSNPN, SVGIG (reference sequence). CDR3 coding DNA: TGTGCCTGGAGCCGGACTAGCGGGATATTGTCCTACAATGAGCAGTTCTTC. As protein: CAWSRTSGILSYNEQFF.

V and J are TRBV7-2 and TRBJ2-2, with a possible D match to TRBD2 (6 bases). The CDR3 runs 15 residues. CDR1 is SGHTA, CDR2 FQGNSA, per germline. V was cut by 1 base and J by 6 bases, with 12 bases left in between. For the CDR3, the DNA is TGTGCCAGCAGCTTAGTATCAGGAGGGGCCGGGGAGCTGTTTTTT. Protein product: CASSLVSGGAGELFF.

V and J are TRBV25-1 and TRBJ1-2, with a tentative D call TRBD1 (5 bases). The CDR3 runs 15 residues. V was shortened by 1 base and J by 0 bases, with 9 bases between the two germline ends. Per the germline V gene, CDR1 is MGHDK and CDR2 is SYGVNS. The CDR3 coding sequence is TGTGCCAGCAGTGAATGGAGGGGCACTAACTATGGCTACACCTTC. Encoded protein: CASSEWRGTNYGYTF.

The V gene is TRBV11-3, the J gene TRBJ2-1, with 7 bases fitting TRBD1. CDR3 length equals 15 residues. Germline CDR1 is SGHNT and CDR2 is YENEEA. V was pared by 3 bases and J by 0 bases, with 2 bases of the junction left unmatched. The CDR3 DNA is TGTGCCAGCAGCTTTAACAGGGGCTCCTACAATGAGCAGTTCTTC. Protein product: CASSFNRGSYNEQFF.

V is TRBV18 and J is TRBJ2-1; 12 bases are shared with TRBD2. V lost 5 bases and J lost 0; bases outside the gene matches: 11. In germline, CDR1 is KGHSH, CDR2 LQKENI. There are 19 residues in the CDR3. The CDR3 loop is CASSKLAGGSISSYNEQFF. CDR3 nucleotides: TGTGCCAGCTCAAAACTAGCGGGAGGATCAATAAGCTCCTACAATGAGCAGTTCTTC.

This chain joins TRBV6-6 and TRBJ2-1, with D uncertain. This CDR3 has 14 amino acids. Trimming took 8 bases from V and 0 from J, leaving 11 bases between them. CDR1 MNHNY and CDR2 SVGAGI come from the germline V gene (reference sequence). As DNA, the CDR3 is TGTGCCAGCGAGGCGGAGATCTCCTACAATGAGCAGTTCTTC. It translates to CASEAEISYNEQFF.

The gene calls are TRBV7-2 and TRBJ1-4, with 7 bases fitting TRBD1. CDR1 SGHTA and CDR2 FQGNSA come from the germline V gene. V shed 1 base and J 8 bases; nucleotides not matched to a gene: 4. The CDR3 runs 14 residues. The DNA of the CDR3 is TGTGCCAGCAGCTTAGATAGGGGGCGGGAAAAACTGTTTTTT. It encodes CASSLDRGREKLFF.

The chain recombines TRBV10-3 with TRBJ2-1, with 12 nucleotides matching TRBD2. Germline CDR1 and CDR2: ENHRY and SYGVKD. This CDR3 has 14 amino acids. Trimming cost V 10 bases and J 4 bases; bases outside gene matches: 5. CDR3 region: CATAGTSGYNEQFF. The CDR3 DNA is TGTGCCACGGCCGGGACTAGCGGGTACAATGAGCAGTTCTTC.

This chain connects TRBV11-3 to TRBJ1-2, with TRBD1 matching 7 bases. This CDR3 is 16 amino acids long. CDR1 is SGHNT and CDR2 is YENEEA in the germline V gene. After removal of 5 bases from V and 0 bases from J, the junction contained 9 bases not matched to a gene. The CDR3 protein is CASSHIRTGANYGYTF. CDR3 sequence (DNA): TGTGCCAGCAGCCATATCCGGACAGGAGCTAACTATGGCTACACCTTC.

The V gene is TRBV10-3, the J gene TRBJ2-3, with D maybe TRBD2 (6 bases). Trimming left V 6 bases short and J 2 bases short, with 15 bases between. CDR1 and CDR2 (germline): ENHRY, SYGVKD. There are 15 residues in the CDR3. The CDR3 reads CAISTGAGATDTQYF. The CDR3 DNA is TGTGCCATCAGCACGGGAGCGGGCGCCACAGATACGCAGTATTTT.

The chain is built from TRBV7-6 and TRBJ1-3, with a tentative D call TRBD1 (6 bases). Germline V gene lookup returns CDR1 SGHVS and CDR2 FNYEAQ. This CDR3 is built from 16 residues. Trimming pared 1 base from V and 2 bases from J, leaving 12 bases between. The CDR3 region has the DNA TGTGCCAGCAGCTTAGGGGCAGGGGTCGCTGGAAACACCATATATTTT. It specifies CASSLGAGVAGNTIYF. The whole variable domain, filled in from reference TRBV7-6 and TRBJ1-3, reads GAGVSQSPRYKVTKRGQDVALRCDPISGHVSLYWYRQALGQGPEFLTYFNYEAQQDKSGLPNDRFSAERPEGSISTLTIQRTEQRDSAMYRCASSLGAGVAGNTIYFGEGSWLTVV.

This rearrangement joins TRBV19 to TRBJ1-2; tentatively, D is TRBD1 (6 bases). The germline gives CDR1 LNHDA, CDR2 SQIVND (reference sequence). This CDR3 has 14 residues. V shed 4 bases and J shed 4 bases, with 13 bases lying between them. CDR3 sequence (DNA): TGTGCCAGTAGTAGGACAGAGCGGGTCTATGGCTACACCTTC. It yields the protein CASSRTERVYGYTF.

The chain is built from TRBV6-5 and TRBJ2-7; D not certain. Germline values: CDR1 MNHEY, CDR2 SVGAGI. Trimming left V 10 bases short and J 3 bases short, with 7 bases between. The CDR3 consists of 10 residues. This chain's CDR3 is CAKRCYEQYF. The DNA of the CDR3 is TGTGCCAAGAGGTGCTACGAGCAGTACTTC.

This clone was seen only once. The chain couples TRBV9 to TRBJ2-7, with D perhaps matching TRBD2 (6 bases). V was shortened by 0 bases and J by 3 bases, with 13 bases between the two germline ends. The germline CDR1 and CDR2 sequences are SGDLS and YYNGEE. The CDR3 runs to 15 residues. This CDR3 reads CASSVESGVGYEQYF. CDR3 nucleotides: TGTGCCAGCAGCGTAGAATCGGGAGTAGGCTACGAGCAGTACTTC.

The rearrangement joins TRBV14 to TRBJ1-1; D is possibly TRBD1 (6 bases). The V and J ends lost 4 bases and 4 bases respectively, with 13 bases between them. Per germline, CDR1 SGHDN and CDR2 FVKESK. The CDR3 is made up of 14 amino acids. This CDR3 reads CASSLRGRGTEAFF. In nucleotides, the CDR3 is TGTGCCAGCAGCCTGCGGGGGCGCGGCACTGAAGCTTTCTTT.

The CDR3 region is CASTTTRTDTQYF. In DNA form, the CDR3 reads TGTGCCAGCACGACTACCCGCACAGATACGCAGTATTTT. The chain recombines TRBV7-9 with TRBJ2-3; possibly TRBD2 for D (5 bases). The ends were cut back, 7 bases at V and 1 base at J, with 9 bases in the middle. There are 13 residues in the CDR3. Germline values: CDR1 SEHNR, CDR2 FQNEAQ (reference sequence). Full variable domain (outside the CDR3, taken from reference TRBV7-9 and TRBJ2-3): DTGVSQNPRHKITKRGQNVTFRCDPISEHNRLYWYRQTLGQGPEFLTYFQNEAQLEKSRLLSDRFSAERPKGSFSTLEIQRTEQGDSAMYLCASTTTRTDTQYFGPGTRLTVL.

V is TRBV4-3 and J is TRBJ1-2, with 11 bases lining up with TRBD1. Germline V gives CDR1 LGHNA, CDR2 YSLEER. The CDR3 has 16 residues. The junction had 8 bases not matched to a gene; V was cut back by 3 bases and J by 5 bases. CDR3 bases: TGCGCCAGCAGCCAGACGGGACAGGGGGGCCTATATGGCTACACCTTC. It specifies CASSQTGQGGLYGYTF.